The next 23 T cell receptor beta chains were all read from a single sample in a study of T-cell reconstitution after alpha-beta-depleted transplantation in children. Construction of the TCRbeta library involved unique molecular identifiers. TCRdb used MiXCR to reprocess the PCR reads, holding one entry per CDR3 protein. This sample has about 110,000 distinct CDR3 sequences, with approximately 6.4% found just once. The specimen comprised PBMCs, mostly from graft donor cells, sampled 360 days after TCRalphabeta/CD19-depleted stem cell transplant. The receptors come from a male patient between 2 and 10 years old who had a stem cell transplant for acute lymphoblastic leukemia, so the T cells may come from the graft donor.

This clonotype was counted ten times or more. The chain couples TRBV12-3 or TRBV12-4 to TRBJ1-1; TRBD1 aligns across 11 bases. The CDR3 has 13 residues. The J segment lost 5 bases and the V segment lost 4 bases, leaving 0 bases of the junction unmatched. The CDR3 loop reads CASSWDRGTEAFF. DNA for the CDR3: TGTGCCAGCAGTTGGGACAGGGGGACTGAAGCTTTCTTT.

This clonotype occurred many times. The V and J genes are TRBV10-3 and TRBJ2-7; D not resolved. Germline V gives CDR1 ENHRY, CDR2 SYGVKD. V was shortened by 6 bases and J by 0 bases, with 6 bases between the two germline ends. There are 12 residues in the CDR3. As DNA, the CDR3 is TGTGCCATCAGGGACGGCTCCTACGAGCAGTACTTC. Its protein product is CAIRDGSYEQYF.

This clonotype has just a few counts. The CDR3 DNA reads TGTGCCAGCAGTTTCTTAGCGGGACTAGCGGGAGCAGATACGCAGTATTTT. This codes for CASSFLAGLAGADTQYF. This chain joins TRBV27 and TRBJ2-3, with 14 bases aligning to TRBD2. Germline values: CDR1 MNHEY, CDR2 SMNVEV (reference sequence). The length of the CDR3 is 17 residues. V shed 3 bases and J 4 bases; nucleotides not matched to a gene: 6.

At least ten counts were recorded for this clonotype. This rearrangement joins TRBV27 to TRBJ2-1, with D possibly TRBD2 on 5 matching bases. Germline CDR1 is MNHEY and CDR2 is SMNVEV (reference sequence). The CDR3 spans 14 residues. V lost 10 bases, J lost 1 base, and 14 bases lay in between. CDR3 region: CATSSGLSYNEQFF. As DNA, the CDR3 is TGTGCCACCTCTTCCGGACTTTCCTACAATGAGCAGTTCTTC.

This chain connects TRBV4-3 to TRBJ2-3, with D perhaps matching TRBD2 (5 bases). The CDR3 has 16 amino acids. In germline, CDR1 is LGHNA, CDR2 YSLEER. V lost 4 bases and J lost 4, with 18 bases in between. The CDR3 protein is CASSRRSAWVPDTQYF. CDR3 sequence (DNA): TGCGCCAGCAGCCGGAGGTCGGCGTGGGTCCCAGATACGCAGTATTTT.

This clonotype appeared many times. V and J are TRBV29-1 and TRBJ2-7; tentatively, D is TRBD1 (6 bases). The germline V and J ends were trimmed by 6 bases and 0 bases, with 15 bases remaining between them. Per the germline V gene, CDR1 is SQVTM and CDR2 is ANQGSEA. This CDR3 region has 14 residues. CDR3 sequence reads: CSVNSPGASYEQYF. The CDR3 DNA sequence: TGCAGCGTCAATAGCCCAGGGGCCTCCTACGAGCAGTACTTC.

At least ten counts were recorded for this clonotype. V gene TRBV9 combines with J gene TRBJ2-5, with 7 bases lining up with TRBD2. V shed 2 bases, J shed 4 bases, and the junction held 2 bases outside the gene matches. In germline, CDR1 is SGDLS, CDR2 YYNGEE. The CDR3 is 13 residues long. The CDR3 region is CASSVGGRETQYF. CDR3 DNA sequence: TGTGCCAGCAGCGTGGGCGGGAGAGAGACCCAGTACTTC. The variable domain in full, with the rest retrieved from reference TRBV9 and TRBJ2-5, is DSGVTQTPKHLITATGQRVTLRCSPRSGDLSVYWYQQSLDQGLQFLIQYYNGEERAKGNILERFSAQQFPDLHSELNLSSLELGDSALYFCASSVGGRETQYFGPGTRLLVL.

The rearrangement links TRBV18 to TRBJ1-5; D remains ambiguous. CDR3 size: 14 residues. V lost 3 bases, J lost 2 bases, and 8 bases lay in between. CDR1 and CDR2 (germline): KGHSH, LQKENI. The CDR3 spells CASSPVWGNQPQHF. CDR3 sequence (DNA): TGTGCCAGCTCACCGGTTTGGGGCAATCAGCCCCAGCATTTT.

The table lists this clonotype with many counts. The genes are TRBV9 and TRBJ2-4; D is ambiguous. CDR3 size: 14 residues. The V gene lost 3 bases and the J gene lost 0 bases, with 7 bases spanning the gap. Per the germline V gene, CDR1 is SGDLS and CDR2 is YYNGEE. The DNA of the CDR3 is TGTGCCAGCAGCGGTCAGGTAGCCAAAAACATTCAGTACTTC. As protein: CASSGQVAKNIQYF.

This chain joins TRBV20-1 and TRBJ2-1; TRBD2 aligns across 8 bases. The CDR3 length is 17 residues. CDR1 DFQATT and CDR2 SNEGSKA come from the germline V gene (reference sequence). After removal of 5 bases from V and 7 bases from J, the junction contained 19 bases not matched to a gene. CDR3 protein: CSAPTSDGITFGNEQFF. The CDR3 DNA is TGCAGTGCTCCGACTAGCGACGGAATCACTTTTGGGAATGAGCAGTTCTTC.

V is TRBV5-1 and J is TRBJ2-3; TRBD1 agrees at 8 bases. The V gene end was trimmed by 0 bases and the J gene end by 4 bases; junction bases not matched to a gene: 7. Germline values: CDR1 SGHRS, CDR2 YFSETQ. CDR3 length: 16 residues. The CDR3 reads CASSLAGVQGADTQYF. CDR3 coding DNA: TGCGCCAGCAGCTTGGCTGGTGTACAGGGGGCAGATACGCAGTATTTT. Variable domain in full (rest from reference TRBV5-1 and TRBJ2-3): KAGVTQTPRYLIKTRGQQVTLSCSPISGHRSVSWYQQTPGQGLQFLFEYFSETQRNKGNFPGRFSGRQFSNSRSEMNVSTLELGDSALYLCASSLAGVQGADTQYFGPGTRLTVL.

This clonotype has a handful of counts. The chain links TRBV20-1 to TRBJ2-7; D gene ambiguous. V was shortened by 1 base and J by 3 bases, with 4 bases between the two germline ends. The CDR3 totals 11 residues. Per germline, CDR1 DFQATT and CDR2 SNEGSKA (reference sequence). The CDR3 nucleotides are TGCAGTGCTAGAGGACACTACGAGCAGTACTTC. It codes for CSARGHYEQYF.

The chain combines TRBV9 with TRBJ2-2; tentatively, D is TRBD1 (6 bases). With 0 bases removed from V and 7 bases from J, the gap between germline ends came to 13 bases. Germline CDR1 reads SGDLS; CDR2 reads YYNGEE. This CDR3 is 15 amino acids long. The CDR3 sequence is CASSVGGGAGGELFF. CDR3 coding DNA: TGTGCCAGCAGCGTAGGAGGGGGAGCAGGCGGGGAGCTGTTTTTT.

This clonotype occurred many times. This rearrangement joins TRBV5-1 to TRBJ1-1, with D unresolved. Germline values: CDR1 SGHRS, CDR2 YFSETQ. Trimming left V 1 base short and J 0 bases short, with 4 bases between. The CDR3 totals 13 residues. The CDR3 region has the DNA TGCGCCAGCAGCTTGTGGGTGAACACTGAAGCTTTCTTT. As protein: CASSLWVNTEAFF.

This clonotype appeared many times. The chain recombines TRBV7-6 with TRBJ2-1; D gene ambiguous. In germline, CDR1 is SGHVS, CDR2 FNYEAQ. V lost 7 bases and J lost 0, with 16 bases in between. This CDR3 is built from 16 residues. The CDR3 is CASNPDRSSSYNEQFF. CDR3 DNA sequence: TGTGCCAGCAACCCAGATCGCAGTAGCTCCTACAATGAGCAGTTCTTC.

This clonotype has a count of ten or more. V and J are TRBV2 and TRBJ2-7; TRBD1 matches 7 bases. The V segment lost 9 bases and the J segment 3 bases; nucleotides outside the gene matches: 5. The CDR3 is 12 residues long. Germline-derived CDR1 and CDR2 are SNHLY and FYNNEI. Here the CDR3 DNA reads TGTGCCAGTATGGGACAGCGCTACGAGCAGTACTTC. It codes for CASMGQRYEQYF.

The chain recombines TRBV20-1 with TRBJ2-7; 11 bases fit TRBD2. Germline lookup yields CDR1 DFQATT and CDR2 SNEGSKA (reference sequence). The CDR3 covers 15 residues. V shed 6 bases, J shed 3 bases, and the junction held 10 bases outside the gene matches. The CDR3 reads CSAAPGTSGYYEQYF. The CDR3 nucleotides read TGCAGTGCAGCGCCCGGGACTAGCGGTTACTACGAGCAGTACTTC.

This clonotype has a handful of counts. The chain couples TRBV7-9 to TRBJ2-7; 8 nucleotides agree with TRBD2. From germline, CDR1 is SEHNR and CDR2 FQNEAQ (reference sequence). V dropped 5 bases and J dropped 1; count of bases not matched to a gene: 13. The CDR3 runs 17 residues. This CDR3 reads CASSPRGGSTLSYEQYF. The CDR3 region has the DNA TGTGCCAGCAGCCCCCGCGGGGGGTCTACTCTTTCCTACGAGCAGTACTTC.

This clonotype was observed a handful of times. The rearrangement uses TRBV5-5 and TRBJ2-7; 8 bases align to TRBD1. The CDR3 spans 13 residues. In germline, CDR1 is SGHKS, CDR2 YYEKEE (reference sequence). The V segment lost 4 bases and the J segment 9 bases; nucleotides outside the gene matches: 9. CDR3 in DNA: TGTGCCAGCAGCCCCGGGACAGGAGGATTGCAGTACTTC. It yields the protein CASSPGTGGLQYF.

The chain recombines TRBV29-1 with TRBJ2-3; 14 bases fit TRBD2. The CDR3 contains 18 residues. V lost 1 base to trimming and J lost 0 bases; unmatched junction nucleotides: 6. The V gene's germline CDR1 is SQVTM and CDR2 ANQGSEA. CDR3 coding DNA: TGCAGCGTTGAAGTGGGACTAGCGGGGGCCTTTAGCACAGATACGCAGTATTTT. Protein sequence: CSVEVGLAGAFSTDTQYF.

Ten or more counts support this clonotype. The chain employs TRBV13 and TRBJ2-3, with 8 nucleotides matching TRBD1. The CDR3 has 13 amino acids. V was pared by 2 bases and J by 9 bases, with 4 bases of the junction left unmatched. In germline, CDR1 is PRHDT, CDR2 FYEKMQ (reference sequence). For the CDR3, the DNA is TGTGCCAGCAGCTTACAGCAGGGGGCAACGCAGTATTTT. It specifies CASSLQQGATQYF.

This clonotype was detected only a few times. The rearrangement uses TRBV9 and TRBJ1-1; 8 bases are shared with TRBD1. CDR1 and CDR2 (germline): SGDLS, YYNGEE. Trimming removed 0 bases from V and 8 bases from J; junction bases left unmatched: 9. This CDR3 has 15 amino acids. The CDR3 spells CASSVGSGGRREAFF. The CDR3 nucleotides read TGTGCCAGCAGCGTAGGGTCAGGGGGCAGGCGCGAAGCTTTCTTT.

This clonotype was counted ten times or more. The chain recombines TRBV20-1 with TRBJ2-7; the D call may be TRBD1 or TRBD2 (6 bases each). The CDR3 has 15 residues. The V gene lost 5 bases and the J gene lost 7 bases, with 24 bases spanning the gap. The V gene's germline CDR1 is DFQATT and CDR2 SNEGSKA (reference sequence). The CDR3 sequence is CSALLSLKRGEEQYF. CDR3 sequence (DNA): TGCAGTGCTCTCTTGAGTCTGAAGAGGGGGGAAGAGCAGTACTTC.